This TCR beta chain was documented in a study of cytomegalovirus exposure and HLA in healthy donors. The study, taken as a whole, reports: Later work associated 16,951 TCR beta sequences with HLA alleles at 0.05 false discovery rate.

This clone was observed a few times. Its target is unknown. PCR primers comprised 60 Vbeta and 13 Jbeta primers. Per the authors' pipeline: It was a later analysis that counted tens of millions of unique TCR beta chains, of which around 11 million were shared. Clones were read by immunoSEQ multiplex PCR, and TCRdb kept only the in-frame ones, dropping some. V, J and clone size derive from that table, while D and trimming were established from the DNA sequence. This table holds 95,000 to 150,000 clones, approximately 15% found once. The source is a woman between 18 and 30 years old in good health and CMV-seronegative. The sequenced sample consisted of PBMCs.

The CDR3 spells CASSRGGTGELFF. Written as DNA, the CDR3 is TGTGCCAGCAGCCGGGGAGGCACCGGGGAGCTGTTTTTT. V usage is TRBV14 and J usage is TRBJ2-2; D possibly corresponds to TRBD2 (6 bases). With 4 bases removed from V and 4 bases from J, the gap between germline ends came to 7 bases. This CDR3 is built from 13 residues. Germline CDR1 SGHDN, CDR2 FVKESK. The full variable domain, with the rest looked up from reference TRBV14 and TRBJ2-2, is EAGVTQFPSHSVIEKGQTVTLRCDPISGHDNLYWYRRVMGKEIKFLLHFVKESKQDESGMPNNRFLAERTGGTYSTLKVQPAELEDSGVYFCASSRGGTGELFFGEGSRLTVL.